This T cell receptor beta chain was identified in a study of PD-L1 blockade in urothelial cancer. Study-level information: Treatment start was followed by blood analysis at 3 weeks (second dose) and again at 6 weeks.

In this sample, this clone turned up once. The sample's time point: pretreatment peripheral blood. Using immunoSEQ multiplex PCR, the repertoire was profiled, and TCRdb retains in-frame clones only, with some absent. This table holds tens of thousands of clones, 70% to 90% found once. V lost 6 bases and J lost 1, with 19 bases in between. The CDR3 covers 16 residues. Germline CDR1 and CDR2: ENHRY and SYGVKD. The sequence was collected from an older woman with urothelial cancer. The source material was PBMCs, sampled around atezolizumab (anti-PD-L1) treatment. The rearrangement joins TRBV10-3 to TRBJ2-7, with D possibly being TRBD2 (6 bases). CDR3 DNA: TGTGCCATCAGACAACCTGGGGCTAGCGCATCCTACGAGCAGTACTTC. Its translation: CAIRQPGASASYEQYF.